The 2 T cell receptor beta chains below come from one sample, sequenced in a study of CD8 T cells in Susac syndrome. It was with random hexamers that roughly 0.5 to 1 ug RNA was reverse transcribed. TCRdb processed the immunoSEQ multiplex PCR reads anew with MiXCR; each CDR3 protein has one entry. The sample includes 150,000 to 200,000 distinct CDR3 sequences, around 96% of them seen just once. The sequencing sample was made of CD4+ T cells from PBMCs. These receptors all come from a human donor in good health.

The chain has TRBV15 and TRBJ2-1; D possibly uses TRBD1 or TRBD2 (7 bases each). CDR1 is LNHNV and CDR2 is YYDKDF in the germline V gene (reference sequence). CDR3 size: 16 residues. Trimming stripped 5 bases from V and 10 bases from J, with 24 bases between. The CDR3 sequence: CATSPPSGRGGSEQFF. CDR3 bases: TGTGCCACCAGCCCGCCATCGGGCAGGGGGGGGTCGGAGCAGTTCTTC.

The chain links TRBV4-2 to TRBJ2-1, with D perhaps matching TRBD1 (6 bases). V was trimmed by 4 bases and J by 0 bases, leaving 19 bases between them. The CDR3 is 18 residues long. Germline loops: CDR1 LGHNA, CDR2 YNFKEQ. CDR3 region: CASSPLSVGQSSYNEQFF. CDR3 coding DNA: TGTGCCAGCAGCCCGTTGAGTGTAGGACAGAGCTCCTACAATGAGCAGTTCTTC.